The clone carrying this TCR beta chain was seen at least ten times. Its target is unknown. This record comes from a study of T cells after yellow fever vaccination. V was pared by 6 bases and J by 5 bases, with 7 bases of the junction left unmatched. CDR1 SGHRS and CDR2 YFSETQ come from the germline V gene. This CDR3 has 13 amino acids. Via MiXCR, TCRdb re-called the 5' RACE reads, giving one row per CDR3 protein. This sample has some 350,000 distinct CDR3 sequences; roughly 6.1% occur once, and the top ten carry approximately 15%. Study results and caveats: Only a small proportion of the clonotypes turned up in both the CD4 and the CD8 compartments, likely arising from convergent recombination.

The J gene is TRBJ2-5, the V gene TRBV5-1; 7 bases are shared with TRBD2. This clonotype originated in a man younger than 45 who received the YFV17D yellow fever vaccine. The sample consisted of PBMCs, taken 5 days after the yellow fever booster vaccination. CDR3 in DNA: TGCGCCAGCAAGACTAGCTCTATGGAGACCCAGTACTTC. Amino acids: CASKTSSMETQYF.